The source of this TCR beta chain is a study of post-analysis software for immune sequencing data. Study information: As for disease course, relapsing-remitting, secondary progressive and progressive-relapsing multiple sclerosis were all included.

In its sample, this clonotype was seen many times. The antigen is not known. V gave up 1 base and J gave up 5 bases, with 16 bases separating them. Looked up from germline, CDR1 is SGHRS and CDR2 is YFSETQ. The CDR3 has 15 amino acids. General study points: Controls' normalized Chao1 diversity significantly exceeded that of multiple sclerosis patients. A handful of TRBV segments occurring more often in patients than controls included TRBV5-6, TRBV5-1 and TRBV20-1.

The TCR beta cDNA libraries carried unique molecular identifiers. TCRdb used MiXCR to reprocess the PCR reads, holding one entry per CDR3 protein. The repertoire holds about 200,000 distinct CDR3 sequences, with 29% as singletons. This chain links TRBV5-1 with TRBJ2-7; D gene ambiguous. This receptor was identified in a girl aged 2-17 years with multiple sclerosis. Material for sequencing was blood. The CDR3 spells CASSLFLGTKNEQYF. DNA of the CDR3: TGCGCCAGCAGCTTGTTTCTAGGTACGAAAAACGAGCAGTACTTC.